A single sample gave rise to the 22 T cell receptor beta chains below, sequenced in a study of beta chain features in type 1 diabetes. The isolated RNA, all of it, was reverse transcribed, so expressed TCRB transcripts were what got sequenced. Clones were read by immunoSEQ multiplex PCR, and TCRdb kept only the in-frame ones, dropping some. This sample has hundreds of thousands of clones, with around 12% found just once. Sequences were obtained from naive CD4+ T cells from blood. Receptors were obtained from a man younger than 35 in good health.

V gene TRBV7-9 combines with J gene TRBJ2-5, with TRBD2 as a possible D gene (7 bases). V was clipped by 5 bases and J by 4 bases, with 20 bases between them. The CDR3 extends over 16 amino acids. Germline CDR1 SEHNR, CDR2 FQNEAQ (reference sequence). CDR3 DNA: TGTGCCAGCAGCGCACGGGGGGCGGGAGCGGGAGAGACCCAGTACTTC. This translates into CASSARGAGAGETQYF. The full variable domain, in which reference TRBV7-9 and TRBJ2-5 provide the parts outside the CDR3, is DTGVSQNPRHKITKRGQNVTFRCDPISEHNRLYWYRQTLGQGPEFLTYFQNEAQLEKSRLLSDRFSAERPKGSFSTLEIQRTEQGDSAMYLCASSARGAGAGETQYFGPGTRLLVL.

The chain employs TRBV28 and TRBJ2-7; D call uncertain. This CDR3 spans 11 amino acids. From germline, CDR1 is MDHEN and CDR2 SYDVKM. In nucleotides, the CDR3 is TGTGCCAGCAGGCCGAGTACCTACTTGCTCGTC. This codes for CASRPSTYLLV.

The CDR3 nucleotides are TGTGCCAGCAGCGCGACAGGGACAGATACGCAGTATTTT. Translating gives CASSATGTDTQYF. The chain has TRBV9 and TRBJ2-3, with 7 bases fitting TRBD1. The CDR3 is 13 residues long. In germline, CDR1 is SGDLS, CDR2 YYNGEE. V trimming: 3 bases; J trimming: 3 bases; junction bases outside the gene matches: 1.

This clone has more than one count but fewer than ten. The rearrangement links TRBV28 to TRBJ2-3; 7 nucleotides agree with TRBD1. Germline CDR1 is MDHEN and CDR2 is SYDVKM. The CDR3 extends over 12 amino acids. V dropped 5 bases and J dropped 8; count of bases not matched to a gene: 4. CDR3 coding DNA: TGTGCCAGCAGTGTACAGGGGTTTACGCAGTATTTT. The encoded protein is CASSVQGFTQYF.

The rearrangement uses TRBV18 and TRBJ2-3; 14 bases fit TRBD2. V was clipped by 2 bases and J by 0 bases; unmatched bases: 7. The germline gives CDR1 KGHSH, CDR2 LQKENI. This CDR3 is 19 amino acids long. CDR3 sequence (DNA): TGTGCCAGCTCACCAAGACTAGCGGGAGGGCCCGGAAGCACAGATACGCAGTATTTT. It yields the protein CASSPRLAGGPGSTDTQYF. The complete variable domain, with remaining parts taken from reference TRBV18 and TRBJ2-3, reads NAGVMQNPRHLVRRRGQEARLRCSPMKGHSHVYWYRQLPEEGLKFMVYLQKENIIDESGMPKERFSAEFPKEGPSILRIQQVVRGDSAAYFCASSPRLAGGPGSTDTQYFGPGTRLTVL.

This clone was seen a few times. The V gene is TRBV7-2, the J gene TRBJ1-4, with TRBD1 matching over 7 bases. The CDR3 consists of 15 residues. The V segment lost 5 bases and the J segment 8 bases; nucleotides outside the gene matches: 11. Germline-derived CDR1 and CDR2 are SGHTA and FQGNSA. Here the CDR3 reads CASSQDRSDKEKLFF. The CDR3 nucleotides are TGTGCCAGCAGCCAGGACAGGTCGGATAAAGAAAAACTGTTTTTT. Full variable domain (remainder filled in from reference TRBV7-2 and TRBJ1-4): GAGVSQSPSNKVTEKGKDVELRCDPISGHTALYWYRQSLGQGLEFLIYFQGNSAPDKSGLPSDRFSAERTGGSVSTLTIQRTQQEDSAVYLCASSQDRSDKEKLFFGSGTQLSVL.

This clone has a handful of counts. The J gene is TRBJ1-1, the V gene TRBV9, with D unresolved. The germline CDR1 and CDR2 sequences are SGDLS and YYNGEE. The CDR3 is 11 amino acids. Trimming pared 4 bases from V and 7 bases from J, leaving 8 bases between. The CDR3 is CASSQAREAFF. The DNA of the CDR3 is TGTGCCAGCAGCCAGGCCCGTGAAGCTTTCTTT.

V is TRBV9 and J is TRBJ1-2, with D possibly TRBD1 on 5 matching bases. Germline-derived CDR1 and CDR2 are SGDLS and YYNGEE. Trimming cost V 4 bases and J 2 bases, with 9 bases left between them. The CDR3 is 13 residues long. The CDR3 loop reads CASSRGENYGYTF. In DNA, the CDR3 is TGTGCCAGCAGCAGGGGCGAAAACTATGGCTACACCTTC. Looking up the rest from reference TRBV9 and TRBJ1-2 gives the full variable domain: DSGVTQTPKHLITATGQRVTLRCSPRSGDLSVYWYQQSLDQGLQFLIQYYNGEERAKGNILERFSAQQFPDLHSELNLSSLELGDSALYFCASSRGENYGYTFGSGTRLTVV.

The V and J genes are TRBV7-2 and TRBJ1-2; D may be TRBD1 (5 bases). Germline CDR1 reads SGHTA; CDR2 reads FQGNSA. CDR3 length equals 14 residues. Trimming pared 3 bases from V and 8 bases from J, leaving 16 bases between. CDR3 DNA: TGTGCCAGCAGCTTGCACGGACGCCAGGGAGGCTACACCTTC. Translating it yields CASSLHGRQGGYTF. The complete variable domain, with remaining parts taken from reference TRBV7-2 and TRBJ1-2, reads GAGVSQSPSNKVTEKGKDVELRCDPISGHTALYWYRQSLGQGLEFLIYFQGNSAPDKSGLPSDRFSAERTGGSVSTLTIQRTQQEDSAVYLCASSLHGRQGGYTFGSGTRLTVV.

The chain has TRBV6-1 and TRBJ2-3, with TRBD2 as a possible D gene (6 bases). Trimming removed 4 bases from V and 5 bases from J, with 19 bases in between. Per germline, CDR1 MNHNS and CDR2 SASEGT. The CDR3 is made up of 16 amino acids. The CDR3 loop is CASSGPIPGRQDTQYF. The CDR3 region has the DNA TGTGCCAGCAGTGGTCCCATACCGGGGAGGCAAGATACGCAGTATTTT.

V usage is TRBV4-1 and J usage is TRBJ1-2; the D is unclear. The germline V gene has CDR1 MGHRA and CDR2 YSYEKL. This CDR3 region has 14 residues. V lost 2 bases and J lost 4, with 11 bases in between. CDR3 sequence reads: CASSQQETVYGYTF. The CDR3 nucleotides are TGCGCCAGCAGCCAACAAGAGACTGTCTATGGCTACACCTTC.

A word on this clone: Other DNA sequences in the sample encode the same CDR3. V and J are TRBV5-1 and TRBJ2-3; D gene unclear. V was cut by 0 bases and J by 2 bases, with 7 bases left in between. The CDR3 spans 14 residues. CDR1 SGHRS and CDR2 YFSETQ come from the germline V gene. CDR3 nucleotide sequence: TGCGCCAGCAGCTTGGGGCAGGACACAGATACGCAGTATTTT. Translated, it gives CASSLGQDTDTQYF.

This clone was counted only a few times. In DNA form, the CDR3 reads TGTGCCAGCAGCTTAGCGGGGCCCACAGATACGCAGTATTTT. Translating gives CASSLAGPTDTQYF. J is TRBJ2-3 and V is TRBV7-3, with D perhaps matching TRBD2 (6 bases). CDR3 length equals 14 residues. The V gene lost 2 bases and the J gene lost 2 bases, with 8 bases spanning the gap. Looked up from germline, CDR1 is SGHTA and CDR2 is FQGTGA.

CDR3 in amino acids: CSVETGGAGELFF. The CDR3 bases are TGCAGCGTTGAAACGGGGGGAGCCGGGGAGCTGTTTTTT. This sequence joins TRBV29-1 and TRBJ2-2, with 7 bases aligning to TRBD2. Losses at the gene ends were 2 bases for V and 6 bases for J; bases not matched to a gene: 3. Germline V gene data show CDR1 as SQVTM and CDR2 as ANQGSEA. This CDR3 has 13 amino acids.

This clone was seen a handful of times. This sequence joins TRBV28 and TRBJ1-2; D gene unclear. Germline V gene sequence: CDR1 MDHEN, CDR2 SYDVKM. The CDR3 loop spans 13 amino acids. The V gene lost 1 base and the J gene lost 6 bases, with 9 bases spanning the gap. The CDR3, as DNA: TGTGCCAGCAGTTTATCGGCAGCGAATGGCTACACCTTC. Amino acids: CASSLSAANGYTF.

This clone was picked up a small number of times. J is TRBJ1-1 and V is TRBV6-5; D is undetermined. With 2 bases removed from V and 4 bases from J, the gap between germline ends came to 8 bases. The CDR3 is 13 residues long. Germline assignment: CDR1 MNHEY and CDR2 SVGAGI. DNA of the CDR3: TGTGCCAGCAGTTACACGGCGGGCACTGAAGCTTTCTTT. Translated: CASSYTAGTEAFF.

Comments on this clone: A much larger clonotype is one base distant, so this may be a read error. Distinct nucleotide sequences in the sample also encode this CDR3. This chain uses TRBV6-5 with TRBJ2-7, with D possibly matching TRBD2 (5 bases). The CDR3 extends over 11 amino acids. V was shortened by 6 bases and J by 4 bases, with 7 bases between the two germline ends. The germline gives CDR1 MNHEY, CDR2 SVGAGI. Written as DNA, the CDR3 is TGTGCCAGCAGCCGAGGGTACGAGCAGTACTTC. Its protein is CASSRGYEQYF.

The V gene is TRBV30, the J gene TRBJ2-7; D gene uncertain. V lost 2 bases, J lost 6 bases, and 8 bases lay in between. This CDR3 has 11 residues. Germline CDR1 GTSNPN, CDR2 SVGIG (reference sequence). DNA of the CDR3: TGTGCCTGGAGTTCTGGCAGCGAGCAGTACTTC. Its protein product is CAWSSGSEQYF.

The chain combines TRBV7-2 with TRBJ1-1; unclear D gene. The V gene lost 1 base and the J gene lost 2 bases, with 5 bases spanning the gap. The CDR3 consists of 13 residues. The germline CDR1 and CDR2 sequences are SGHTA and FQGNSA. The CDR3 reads CASSLGANTEAFF. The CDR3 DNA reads TGTGCCAGCAGCTTAGGAGCCAACACTGAAGCTTTCTTT.

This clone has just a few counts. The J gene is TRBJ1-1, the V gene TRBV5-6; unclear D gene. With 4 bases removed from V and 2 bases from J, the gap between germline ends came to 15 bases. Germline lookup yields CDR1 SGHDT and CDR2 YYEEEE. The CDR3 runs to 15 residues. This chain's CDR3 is CASSRDLASNTEAFF. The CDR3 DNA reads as TGTGCCAGCAGCCGCGATCTGGCTAGTAACACTGAAGCTTTCTTT.

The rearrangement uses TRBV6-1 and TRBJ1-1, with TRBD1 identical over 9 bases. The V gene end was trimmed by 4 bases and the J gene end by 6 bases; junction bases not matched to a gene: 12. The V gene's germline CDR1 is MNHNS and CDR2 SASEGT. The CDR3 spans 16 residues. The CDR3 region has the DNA TGTGCCAGCAGTGTAGGACTCCACAGGGGGCTCCCTGAAGCTTTCTTT. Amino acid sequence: CASSVGLHRGLPEAFF.

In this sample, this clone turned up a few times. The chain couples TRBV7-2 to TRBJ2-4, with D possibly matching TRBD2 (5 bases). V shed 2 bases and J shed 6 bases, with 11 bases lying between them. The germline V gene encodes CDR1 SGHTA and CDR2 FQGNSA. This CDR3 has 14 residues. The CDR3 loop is CASSLTPAGNIQYF. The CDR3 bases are TGTGCCAGCAGCTTAACTCCTGCGGGAAACATTCAGTACTTC.